Reported below is one TCR beta chain. Its target is not known. Measured with immunoSEQ multiplex PCR; TCRdb has only the in-frame clones, and not every one. Of roughly 27,000 clones in the sample, approximately 89% are singletons; the top ten hold roughly 28%. V lost 8 bases, J lost 4 bases, and 15 bases lay in between. CDR3 length: 13 amino acids. In germline, CDR1 is MDHEN, CDR2 SYDVKM. These data are taken from a study of T cells in localized non-small cell lung cancer. Findings and caveats of the study: Longer overall survival was linked to higher blood T cell density. Multi-region tumor sequencing was not done, so intratumor heterogeneity could not be excluded. Adjacent lung tissue had a median 57 of the top 100 clones found in the tumor. Tumor showed lower T cell clonality than uninvolved adjacent lung, where it was highest.

This specimen consisted of peripheral blood, obtained before any cancer treatment. This chain uses TRBV28 with TRBJ2-7; D remains unclear. The receptor's source is a female donor older than 55 with stage I lung adenocarcinoma. The CDR3 loop is CASGRQWIYEQYF. In DNA, the CDR3 is TGTGCCAGCGGAAGGCAGTGGATTTACGAGCAGTACTTC.